These T cell receptor beta chains were read from a single sample in a study of control samples from healthy donors and cancer patients. Method: immunoSEQ multiplex PCR; TCRdb's copy keeps in-frame clones and lacks some. The sample carries roughly 180,000 clones, 94% recorded once. The sample consisted of blood. The origin of the receptors is a woman between 18 and 29 years old in good health. Each CDR3 is given with its conserved first and last residue. The D gene is left open where the match is weak. The size entry is marked missing in some rows and otherwise reads once, few, many or a size class.

d_call: NA
v_call: TRBV7-2
clone_size: NA
j_call: TRBJ2-3
cdr3_nt: TGTGCCAGCAGCTTAGCGCGCGGCGGGGGCCGCACAGATACGCAGTATTTT
cdr3_aa: CASSLARGGGRTDTQYF

d_call: NA
v_call: TRBV4-2
clone_size: NA
j_call: TRBJ1-1
cdr3_nt: TGTGCCAGCAGCCAACCGGATGGGGGGCCGAACACTGAAGCTTTCTTT
cdr3_aa: CASSQPDGGPNTEAFF

d_call: TRBD1
v_call: TRBV15
clone_size: NA
j_call: TRBJ1-5
cdr3_nt: TGTGCCACCAGCAGGAAAGTTACAGGGGGGAATCAGCCCCAGCATTTT
cdr3_aa: CATSRKVTGGNQPQHF

d_call: NA
v_call: TRBV5-8
clone_size: NA
j_call: TRBJ1-3
cdr3_nt: TGTGCCAGCAGCTTGGGGGTCGGCGGCTCTGGAAACACCATATATTTT
cdr3_aa: CASSLGVGGSGNTIYF

d_call: TRBD1
v_call: TRBV10-3
clone_size: NA
j_call: TRBJ1-2
cdr3_nt: TGTGCCATCAGTGAGGACAGGGGATATGGCTACACCTTC
cdr3_aa: CAISEDRGYGYTF

d_call: NA
v_call: TRBV29-1
clone_size: once
j_call: TRBJ1-4
cdr3_nt: TGCAGCGTTGATAACGGGGGAAAACTGTTTTTT
cdr3_aa: CSVDNGGKLFF

d_call: NA
v_call: TRBV14
clone_size: NA
j_call: TRBJ2-1
cdr3_nt: TGTGCCAGCAGCCAAGATCTGGTAGGGGGGGCTGGGAATGAGCAGTTCTTC
cdr3_aa: CASSQDLVGGAGNEQFF

d_call: NA
v_call: TRBV6-5
clone_size: once
j_call: TRBJ2-7
cdr3_nt: TGTGCCAGCAGTTACGGAGGTAGCGGATCCTACGAGCAGTACTTC
cdr3_aa: CASSYGGSGSYEQYF

d_call: TRBD2
v_call: TRBV25-1
clone_size: few
j_call: TRBJ2-3
cdr3_nt: TGTGCCAGCAGCCTAGCGGGTTCAAAGGGTACGCAGTATTTT
cdr3_aa: CASSLAGSKGTQYF

d_call: TRBD1
v_call: TRBV5-1
clone_size: NA
j_call: TRBJ2-6
cdr3_nt: TGCGCCAGCAGGCCGGGATATAGGACAGGGGGCTCTGGGGCCAACGTCCTGACTTTC
cdr3_aa: CASRPGYRTGGSGANVLTF

d_call: NA
v_call: TRBV10-3
clone_size: NA
j_call: TRBJ1-2
cdr3_nt: TGTGCCATCCGGGACAAGGTTAACTATGGCTACACCTTC
cdr3_aa: CAIRDKVNYGYTF